This T cell receptor beta chain came from a study of beta chain features in type 1 diabetes. Study observations and caveats: The naive, central memory and Treg TCRB repertoires of patients appeared to be more similar to one another than those of healthy donors. Any role of HLA type in TCRB rearrangement remained unresolved here. TCRB CDR3 length was moderately but significantly reduced in all four CD4+ subsets of Type 1 diabetes patients. Highly expressing activated T cells could be over-counted with a cDNA template.

Details on this clone: Its antigen is not known.

J gave up 3 bases and V 5 bases, and 9 bases lay outside the gene matches. This CDR3 has 15 amino acids. CDR1 is SEHNR and CDR2 is FQNEAQ in the germline V gene (reference sequence). The whole isolated RNA underwent reverse transcription, so sequencing captured expressed TCRB transcripts. TCRdb's copy holds only in-frame clones and misses some; the assay was immunoSEQ multiplex PCR. Seen here are hundreds of thousands of clones, roughly 13% observed once, and the top ten hold 0.04%. CD45RO/CCR7/CD25/CD127/CD95/CD27 sorting isolated CD4+ naive, central memory, regulatory and stem cell-like memory cells.

The source material was naive CD4+ T cells from blood. The receptor was isolated from a man between 18 and 35 years old with type 1 diabetes. The rearrangement links TRBV7-9 to TRBJ2-5, with 7 positions matching TRBD1. This chain's CDR3 is CASSMLGTVEETQYF. The CDR3 DNA reads TGTGCCAGCAGCATGCTCGGGACAGTAGAAGAGACCCAGTACTTC. The full variable domain, in which reference TRBV7-9 and TRBJ2-5 provide the parts outside the CDR3, is DTGVSQNPRHKITKRGQNVTFRCDPISEHNRLYWYRQTLGQGPEFLTYFQNEAQLEKSRLLSDRFSAERPKGSFSTLEIQRTEQGDSAMYLCASSMLGTVEETQYFGPGTRLLVL.